This passage covers 4 T cell receptor beta chains from one sample sequenced in a study of blood T cell repertoires in COVID-19. Sequenced by immunoSEQ multiplex PCR; TCRdb stores in-frame clones only, minus some. Of about 36,000 clones in the sample, about three quarters were seen once. Sequences were obtained from peripheral blood. The receptors originated from a man between 60 and 70 years old with active COVID-19.

This chain links TRBV28 with TRBJ1-2; D gene unclear. The germline CDR1 and CDR2 sequences are MDHEN and SYDVKM. V shed 6 bases and J shed 8 bases, with 7 bases lying between them. This CDR3 is built from 10 residues. The CDR3, as DNA: TGTGCCAGCAGCAGGTACGGCTACACCTTC. Amino acids: CASSRYGYTF.

The genes are TRBV2 and TRBJ2-2; 11 positions match TRBD2. Per germline, CDR1 SNHLY and CDR2 FYNNEI. This CDR3 is built from 14 residues. Trimming removed 4 bases from V and 7 bases from J; junction bases left unmatched: 2. CDR3 DNA sequence: TGTGCCAGCAGTGCGACTAGCGGGGACGGGGAGCTGTTTTTT. This gives the protein CASSATSGDGELFF.

The chain recombines TRBV4-3 with TRBJ2-7; possibly TRBD2 for D (6 bases). The CDR3 has 16 amino acids. The V gene lost 0 bases and the J gene lost 3 bases, with 15 bases spanning the gap. Per the germline V gene, CDR1 is LGHNA and CDR2 is YSLEER. The CDR3 sequence is CASSQDWSGTHYEQYF. The CDR3 DNA reads TGCGCCAGCAGCCAAGATTGGAGTGGGACTCACTACGAGCAGTACTTC.

This clone occurred once. The chain recombines TRBV28 with TRBJ1-1, with TRBD1 matching over 11 bases. Germline V gene lookup returns CDR1 MDHEN and CDR2 SYDVKM. CDR3 length: 16 residues. Trimming cost V 6 bases and J 4 bases; bases outside gene matches: 10. CDR3 coding DNA: TGTGCCAGCAGCAACACCGGGACAGGGGGTGGCACTGAAGCTTTCTTT. This codes for CASSNTGTGGGTEAFF.